These 29 T cell receptor beta chains came from one sample sequenced in a study of blood T cells in healthy people across ages. The use of a sample-barcoded 5' primer and a J-beta primer mix characterized a second PCR of 7 to 11 cycles. TCRdb re-derived calls from the 5' RACE reads in MiXCR, one entry per CDR3 protein. The sample includes about 1.6 million distinct CDR3 sequences, about 35% of them seen just once. The specimen was blood. The source of these receptors is a woman aged 25 to 39 in good health.

The rearrangement joins TRBV30 to TRBJ2-3, with unresolved D. Deletions cut 1 base from V and 5 bases from J, with 4 bases between. Per the germline V gene, CDR1 is GTSNPN and CDR2 is SVGIG (reference sequence). The CDR3 sequence is 11 residues long. The CDR3 reads CAWSGGDTQYF. In DNA form, the CDR3 reads TGTGCCTGGAGTGGGGGAGATACGCAGTATTTT.

This chain uses TRBV6-2 or TRBV6-3 with TRBJ2-4, with a weak D call TRBD1 (6 bases). CDR3 length equals 13 residues. From germline, CDR1 is MNHEY and CDR2 SVGEGT. Trimming stripped 5 bases from V and 13 bases from J, with 18 bases between. CDR3 region: CASSLRKAGEQYF. For the CDR3, the DNA is TGTGCCAGCAGTCTCCGCAAGGCAGGGGAGCAGTACTTC.

This clonotype was detected only a few times. This chain connects TRBV3-1 to TRBJ1-2; no clear D. The CDR3 consists of 15 residues. Trimming took 3 bases from V and 0 from J, leaving 11 bases between them. Germline CDR1 and CDR2: LGHDT and YNNKEL (reference sequence). The CDR3 DNA is TGTGCCAGCAGCCATCGTGAGCGAGCTAACTATGGCTACACCTTC. Amino acids: CASSHRERANYGYTF.

J is TRBJ1-5 and V is TRBV20-1; D not resolved. Germline-derived CDR1 and CDR2 are DFQATT and SNEGSKA (reference sequence). The V and J ends lost 0 bases and 2 bases respectively, with 14 bases between them. The CDR3 is 16 amino acids. CDR3 amino acids: CSARENWQRGNQPQHF. CDR3 coding DNA: TGCAGTGCTAGAGAAAATTGGCAACGGGGCAATCAGCCCCAGCATTTT.

The rearrangement joins TRBV28 to TRBJ2-5; TRBD2 matches 9 bases. Germline CDR1 is MDHEN and CDR2 is SYDVKM. V dropped 8 bases and J dropped 7; count of bases not matched to a gene: 14. This CDR3 comprises 15 residues. The DNA of the CDR3 is TGTGCCAGCGGTCTTAGCGGGAGCGCACGGGGGACCCAGTACTTC. This gives the protein CASGLSGSARGTQYF.

This clonotype was found a few times. This chain joins TRBV24-1 and TRBJ2-5, with 9 positions matching TRBD1. With 3 bases clipped from V and 9 bases from J, the junction kept 7 bases outside the gene matches. Germline V gives CDR1 KGHDR, CDR2 SFDVKD. The CDR3 spans 14 residues. CDR3 sequence reads: CATSDHRDREAQYF. The CDR3 bases are TGTGCCACCAGTGATCACCGGGACAGGGAGGCCCAGTACTTC.

This clonotype occurred a few times. The chain employs TRBV15 and TRBJ2-1; D is unclear. V lost 1 base and J 7 bases, leaving 5 bases between the germline ends. The CDR3 length is 12 residues. Germline V gene lookup returns CDR1 LNHNV and CDR2 YYDKDF (reference sequence). CDR3 nucleotides: TGTGCCACCAGCAGAGCCAGGAATGAGCAGTTCTTC. It codes for CATSRARNEQFF.

The table lists this clonotype with a few counts. The chain carries TRBV28 and TRBJ2-7; TRBD2 agrees at 8 bases. Losses at the gene ends were 5 bases for V and 6 bases for J; bases not matched to a gene: 6. Germline V gene sequence: CDR1 MDHEN, CDR2 SYDVKM. There are 13 residues in the CDR3. CDR3 in amino acids: CASSSGSLSEQYF. CDR3 sequence (DNA): TGTGCCAGCAGTAGCGGGAGTCTCAGCGAGCAGTACTTC. Variable domain in full (rest from reference TRBV28 and TRBJ2-7): DVKVTQSSRYLVKRTGEKVFLECVQDMDHENMFWYRQDPGLGLRLIYFSYDVKMKEKGDIPEGYSVSREKKERFSLILESASTNQTSMYLCASSSGSLSEQYFGPGTRLTVT.

On this clonotype itself: A much larger clone differs from this one at a single base, so this may be a read error. The chain carries TRBV9 and TRBJ2-1; D is uncertain. The CDR3 extends over 13 amino acids. Germline CDR1 and CDR2: SGDLS and YYNGEE. Here the CDR3 reads CTSSVDSLSEQFF. In DNA form, the CDR3 reads TGTACCAGCAGCGTTGATAGTTTAAGTGAGCAGTTCTTC.

The chain couples TRBV10-1 to TRBJ1-1; 7 bases line up with TRBD1. CDR3 length equals 13 residues. With 10 bases clipped from V and 1 base from J, the junction kept 6 bases outside the gene matches. The germline V gene has CDR1 WNHNN and CDR2 SYGVQD (reference sequence). CDR3 loop: CATRDRENTEAFF. The CDR3 nucleotides are TGCGCCACCCGCGACAGGGAGAACACTGAAGCTTTCTTT.

The chain combines TRBV6-5 with TRBJ2-1, with 9 bases matching TRBD2. Germline lookup yields CDR1 MNHEY and CDR2 SVGAGI. V lost 6 bases, J lost 6 bases, and 6 bases stayed unmatched. There are 14 residues in the CDR3. CDR3 in amino acids: CASRRGLAFNEQFF. The CDR3 DNA is TGTGCCAGCAGGCGGGGACTAGCATTCAATGAGCAGTTCTTC.

This chain links TRBV20-1 with TRBJ2-5; TRBD2 matches at 11 bases. The germline V gene has CDR1 DFQATT and CDR2 SNEGSKA (reference sequence). The J segment lost 1 base and the V segment lost 2 bases, leaving 3 bases of the junction unmatched. The CDR3 has 15 residues. The CDR3 nucleotides are TGCAGTGCTAGATACGGACTAGCGGGCCAAGAGACCCAGTACTTC. It specifies CSARYGLAGQETQYF.

V and J are TRBV7-2 and TRBJ1-1; D ambiguous. Germline V gene sequence: CDR1 SGHTA, CDR2 FQGNSA. The CDR3 totals 14 residues. V lost 5 bases and J 2 bases, leaving 12 bases between the germline ends. CDR3 region: CASSPQRINTEAFF. The CDR3 DNA follows: TGTGCCAGCAGCCCCCAGAGGATTAACACTGAAGCTTTCTTT.

The table lists this clonotype with a few counts. The chain combines TRBV3-1 with TRBJ1-5, with TRBD1 matching over 7 bases. This CDR3 is 17 amino acids long. V shed 2 bases, J shed 4 bases, and the junction held 11 bases outside the gene matches. In germline, CDR1 is LGHDT, CDR2 YNNKEL (reference sequence). The CDR3 is CASSQSGGGQMNQPQHF. Here the CDR3 DNA reads TGTGCCAGCAGCCAAAGTGGCGGGGGACAGATGAATCAGCCCCAGCATTTT.

This chain uses TRBV29-1 with TRBJ1-2; 10 nucleotides match TRBD1. Germline trimming cut 7 bases from V and 4 bases from J; bases unmatched to any gene: 3. Germline CDR1 and CDR2: SQVTM and ANQGSEA. The CDR3 runs to 12 residues. CDR3 region: CSADRGAYGYTF. The DNA of the CDR3 is TGCAGCGCGGACAGGGGGGCCTATGGCTACACCTTC.

The sample holds a few counts of this clonotype. This chain uses TRBV5-6 with TRBJ2-3; the match to TRBD2 covers 9 bases. The CDR3 covers 17 residues. From germline, CDR1 is SGHDT and CDR2 YYEEEE. The trim removed 4 bases at V and 2 bases at J, leaving 11 bases unmatched. The CDR3 bases are TGTGCCAGCAGCCGACCCCGACTAGCGGAAATCACAGATACGCAGTATTTT. This encodes CASSRPRLAEITDTQYF. Complete variable domain (other parts from reference TRBV5-6 and TRBJ2-3): DAGVTQSPTHLIKTRGQQVTLRCSPKSGHDTVSWYQQALGQGPQFIFQYYEEEERQRGNFPDRFSGHQFPNYSSELNVNALLLGDSALYLCASSRPRLAEITDTQYFGPGTRLTVL.

This chain uses TRBV12-3 or TRBV12-4 with TRBJ1-2; D not resolved. There are 13 residues in the CDR3. The ends were cut back, 6 bases at V and 4 bases at J, with 12 bases in the middle. The CDR3: CASSADSGYGYTF. The CDR3 nucleotides read TGTGCCAGCAGCGCAGATTCGGGCTATGGCTACACCTTC.

As concerns this clonotype: The junction and the germline gene differ at one end; a read error may be behind it. The chain is built from TRBV12-3 or TRBV12-4 and TRBJ2-3; 12 bases agree with TRBD2. The CDR3 totals 17 residues. The CDR3 sequence: CANSPDRTSGITDMQYF. The CDR3 DNA reads TGTGCCAACAGCCCCGACAGGACTAGCGGGATCACAGATATGCAGTATTTT.

This clonotype has a count of ten or more. The chain is built from TRBV7-9 and TRBJ2-5, with D perhaps matching TRBD1 (6 bases). V lost 1 base, J lost 5 bases, and 14 bases lay in between. This CDR3 region has 15 residues. Germline V CDR1 and CDR2: SEHNR, FQNEAQ (reference sequence). In nucleotides, the CDR3 is TGTGCCAGCAGCTTAGGAGTTGGGGGCCAGGAGACCCAGTACTTC. Its translation is CASSLGVGGQETQYF.

This clonotype has at least ten counts. The J gene is TRBJ2-3, the V gene TRBV4-1, with 7 positions matching TRBD1. J lost 5 bases, V lost 0 bases, and 11 bases had no gene match. The CDR3 totals 17 residues. Germline-derived CDR1 and CDR2 are MGHRA and YSYEKL. The CDR3 region is CASSQESEQGFGDTQYF. The CDR3 nucleotides read TGCGCCAGCAGCCAAGAAAGCGAACAGGGGTTTGGAGATACGCAGTATTTT.

The V call is TRBV6-1, the J call TRBJ1-2; D is ambiguous. This CDR3 is 12 amino acids long. CDR1 is MNHNS, CDR2 SASEGT, per germline. V was shortened by 2 bases and J by 7 bases, with 8 bases between the two germline ends. CDR3 amino acids: CASSETWGGYTF. CDR3 nucleotide sequence: TGTGCCAGCAGTGAAACCTGGGGTGGCTACACCTTC.

The V and J genes are TRBV19 and TRBJ1-2; D is undetermined. V lost 2 bases and J lost 5, with 15 bases in between. The CDR3 runs 15 residues. Germline V gene data show CDR1 as LNHDA and CDR2 as SQIVND (reference sequence). The CDR3 coding sequence is TGTGCCAGTAGTATAATCCCCGTAAGGGAGTATGGCTACACCTTC. Protein sequence: CASSIIPVREYGYTF. Together with reference TRBV19 and TRBJ1-2, the CDR3 gives the full variable domain: DGGITQSPKYLFRKEGQNVTLSCEQNLNHDAMYWYRQDPGQGLRLIYYSQIVNDFQKGDIAEGYSVSREKKESFPLTVTSAQKNPTAFYLCASSIIPVREYGYTFGSGTRLTVV.

This clonotype was counted between two and nine times. The chain carries TRBV20-1 and TRBJ2-1, with 9 bases matching TRBD1. The CDR3 length is 14 residues. V dropped 5 bases and J dropped 6; count of bases not matched to a gene: 8. Germline CDR1 DFQATT, CDR2 SNEGSKA (reference sequence). The CDR3 sequence: CSAVTGTGPNEQFF. The CDR3 DNA follows: TGCAGTGCTGTGACCGGGACAGGGCCCAATGAGCAGTTCTTC.

The sample holds a few counts of this clonotype. The CDR3 DNA sequence: TGTGCCAGCAGTTCCTTACGGGAGAAAATGTTACCAGCCAAAAACATTCAGTACTTC. It specifies CASSSLREKMLPAKNIQYF. The gene calls are TRBV27 and TRBJ2-4; D might be TRBD2 (6 bases). This CDR3 has 19 amino acids. Trimming removed 4 bases at V and 0 bases at J, with 22 bases between. Germline-derived CDR1 and CDR2 are MNHEY and SMNVEV (reference sequence).

This clonotype appeared a single time. The rearrangement uses TRBV7-9 and TRBJ2-4; 10 nucleotides line up with TRBD2. CDR3 length equals 16 residues. V was clipped by 4 bases and J by 9 bases; unmatched bases: 12. Germline V gene data show CDR1 as SEHNR and CDR2 as FQNEAQ (reference sequence). The CDR3 protein is CASSSGLALGVGIQYF. CDR3 nucleotides: TGTGCCAGCAGCTCGGGACTAGCGTTGGGAGTGGGCATTCAGTACTTC.

This clonotype has more than one count but fewer than ten. The V call is TRBV5-5, the J call TRBJ2-3, with 7 bases matching TRBD2. CDR3 size: 16 residues. Germline V lookup: CDR1 SGHKS, CDR2 YYEKEE (reference sequence). V lost 2 bases to trimming and J lost 2 bases; unmatched junction nucleotides: 8. The CDR3 region is CASSLHWTSPTDTQYF. The CDR3 region has the DNA TGTGCCAGCAGCTTACACTGGACTAGTCCCACAGATACGCAGTATTTT.

This clonotype was picked up many times. CDR3 amino acids: CASTPSGVGANVLTF. CDR3 sequence (DNA): TGTGCCAGCACCCCGAGTGGGGTTGGGGCCAACGTCCTGACTTTC. The chain combines TRBV12-3 or TRBV12-4 with TRBJ2-6; D remains unclear. V lost 7 bases to trimming and J lost 3 bases, with 13 bases between them. The length of the CDR3 is 15 residues.

Comments on this clonotype: Possible read error: a much larger clone is one base away. The gene calls are TRBV12-3 or TRBV12-4 and TRBJ2-3, with 7 bases that match TRBD2. The CDR3 has 15 amino acids. CDR3 nucleotide sequence: TGTGCCGGCAGTTTCCGGCGGGGGAGCACAGATACGCAGTATTTT. This translates into CAGSFRRGSTDTQYF.

This clonotype has a handful of counts. The chain has TRBV3-1 and TRBJ2-1; 9 nucleotides agree with TRBD2. Germline CDR1 and CDR2: LGHDT and YNNKEL (reference sequence). J gave up 9 bases and V 4 bases, and 10 bases lay outside the gene matches. The CDR3 is 15 residues long. The CDR3 loop reads CASSPPAGGGLEQFF. CDR3 nucleotides: TGTGCCAGCAGCCCTCCCGCGGGAGGGGGCCTTGAGCAGTTCTTC.